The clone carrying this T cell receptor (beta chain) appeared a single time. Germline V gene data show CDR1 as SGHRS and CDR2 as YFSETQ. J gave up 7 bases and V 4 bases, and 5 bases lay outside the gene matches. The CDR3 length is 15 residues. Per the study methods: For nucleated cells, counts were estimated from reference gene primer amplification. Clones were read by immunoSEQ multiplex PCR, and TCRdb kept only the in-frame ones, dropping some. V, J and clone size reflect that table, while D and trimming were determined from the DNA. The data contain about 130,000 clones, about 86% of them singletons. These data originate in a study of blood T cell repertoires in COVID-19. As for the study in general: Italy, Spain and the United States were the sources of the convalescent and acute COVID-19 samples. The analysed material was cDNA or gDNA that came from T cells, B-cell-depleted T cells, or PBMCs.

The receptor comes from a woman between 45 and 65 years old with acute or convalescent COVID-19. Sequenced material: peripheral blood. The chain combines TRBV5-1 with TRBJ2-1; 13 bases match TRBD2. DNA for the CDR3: TGCGCCAGCAGCCCGACTAGCGGGGGGTGGAATGAGCAGTTCTTC. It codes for CASSPTSGGWNEQFF.